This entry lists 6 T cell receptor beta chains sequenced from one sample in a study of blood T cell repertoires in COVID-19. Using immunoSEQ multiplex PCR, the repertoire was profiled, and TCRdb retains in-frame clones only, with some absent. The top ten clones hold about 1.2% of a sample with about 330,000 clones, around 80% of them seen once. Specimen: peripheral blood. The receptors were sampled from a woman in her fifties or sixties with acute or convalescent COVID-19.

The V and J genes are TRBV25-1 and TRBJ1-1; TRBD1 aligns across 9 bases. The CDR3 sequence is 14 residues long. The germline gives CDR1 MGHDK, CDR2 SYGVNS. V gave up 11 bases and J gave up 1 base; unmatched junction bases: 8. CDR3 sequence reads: CAVVGTGTNTEAFF. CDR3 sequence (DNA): TGTGCCGTGGTCGGGACAGGGACGAACACTGAAGCTTTCTTT.

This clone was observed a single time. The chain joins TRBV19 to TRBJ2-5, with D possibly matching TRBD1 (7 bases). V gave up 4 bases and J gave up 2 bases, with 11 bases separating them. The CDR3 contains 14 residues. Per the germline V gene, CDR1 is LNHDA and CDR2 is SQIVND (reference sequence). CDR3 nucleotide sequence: TGTGCCAGTAGTACGCGGGACAGACAAGAGACCCAGTACTTC. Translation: CASSTRDRQETQYF.

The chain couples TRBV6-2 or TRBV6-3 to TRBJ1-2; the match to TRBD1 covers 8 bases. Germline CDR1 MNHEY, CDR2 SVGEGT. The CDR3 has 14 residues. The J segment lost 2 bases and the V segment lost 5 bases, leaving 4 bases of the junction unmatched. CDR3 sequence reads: CASSAGGGNYGYTF. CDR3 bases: TGTGCCAGCAGTGCAGGGGGCGGCAACTATGGCTACACCTTC.

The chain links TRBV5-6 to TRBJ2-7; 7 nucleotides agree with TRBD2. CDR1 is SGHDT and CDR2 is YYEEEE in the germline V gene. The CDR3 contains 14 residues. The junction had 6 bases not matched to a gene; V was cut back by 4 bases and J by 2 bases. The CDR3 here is CASSLGLGPYEQYF. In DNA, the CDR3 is TGTGCCAGCAGCCTCGGACTAGGACCCTACGAGCAGTACTTC.

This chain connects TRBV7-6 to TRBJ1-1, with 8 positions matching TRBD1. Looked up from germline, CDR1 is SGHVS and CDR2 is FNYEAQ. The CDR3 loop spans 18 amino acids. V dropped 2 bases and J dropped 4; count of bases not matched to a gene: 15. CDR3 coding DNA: TGTGCCAGCAGCTTACTCCCGCCCCCCCGACAGGGGACCACTGAAGCTTTCTTT. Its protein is CASSLLPPPRQGTTEAFF.

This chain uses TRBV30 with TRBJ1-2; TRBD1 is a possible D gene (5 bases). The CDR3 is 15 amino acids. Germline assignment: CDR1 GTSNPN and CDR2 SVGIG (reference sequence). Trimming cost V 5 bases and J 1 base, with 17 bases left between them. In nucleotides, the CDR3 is TGTGCCTGGGCCCCCGGAGGGACTCTTAACTATGGCTACACCTTC. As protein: CAWAPGGTLNYGYTF.